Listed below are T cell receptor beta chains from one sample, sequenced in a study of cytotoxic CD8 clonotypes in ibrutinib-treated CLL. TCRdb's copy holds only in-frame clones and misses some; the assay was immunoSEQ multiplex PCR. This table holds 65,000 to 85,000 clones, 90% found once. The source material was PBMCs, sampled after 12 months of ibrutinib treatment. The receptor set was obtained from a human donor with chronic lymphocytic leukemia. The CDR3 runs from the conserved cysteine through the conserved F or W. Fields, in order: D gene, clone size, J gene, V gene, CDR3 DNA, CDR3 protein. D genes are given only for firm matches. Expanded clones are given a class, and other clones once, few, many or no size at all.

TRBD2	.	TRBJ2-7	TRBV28	TGTGCCAGCAGTGCCCTAGCGGGAGCATTCGGCTACGAGCAGTACTTC	CASSALAGAFGYEQYF
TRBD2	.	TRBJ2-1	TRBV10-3	TGTGCCATCAGTGAGTCGCAGGGGTTAGCGGGGAGCTCCTACAATGAGCAGTTCTTC	CAISESQGLAGSSYNEQFF
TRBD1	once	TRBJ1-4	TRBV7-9	TGTGCCAGCAGCTTAGTCGGGACAGGGGGTGAAAAACTGTTTTTT	CASSLVGTGGEKLFF
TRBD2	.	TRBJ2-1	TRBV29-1	TGCAGCGCGGCCAGGACTAGCGCCTACAATGAGCAGTTCTTC	CSAARTSAYNEQFF
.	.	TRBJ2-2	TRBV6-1	TGTGCCACCTCCGCCGGATACACCGGGGAGCTGTTTTTT	CATSAGYTGELFF
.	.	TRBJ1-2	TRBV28	TGTGCCAGCAGTTTATGGCCCGAAGGAGAAGCCCCGGGTGGCTACACCTTC	CASSLWPEGEAPGGYTF
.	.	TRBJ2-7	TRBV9	TGTGCCAGCAGCCTAAGAGGCGGTAGCTCCTACGAGCAGTACTTC	CASSLRGGSSYEQYF
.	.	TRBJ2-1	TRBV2	TGTGCCAGCAGTTTGGGGGCCTTACTAGGTTCCAATGAGCAGTTCTTC	CASSLGALLGSNEQFF
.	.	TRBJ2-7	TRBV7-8	TGTGCCAGCGGGTACAGGGAAGCATCCTACGAGCAGTACTTC	CASGYREASYEQYF
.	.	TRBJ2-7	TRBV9	TGTGCCAGCAGCGTATGGGCTGGCACCGAGCAGTACTTC	CASSVWAGTEQYF
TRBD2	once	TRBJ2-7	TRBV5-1	TGCGCCAGCAGCCTGGGGTCGGCGGGAGCCTCCGAGCAGTACTTC	CASSLGSAGASEQYF
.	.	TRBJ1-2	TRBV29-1	TGCAGCGTTGAAGACGGCCCGCTCTATGGCTACACCTTC	CSVEDGPLYGYTF
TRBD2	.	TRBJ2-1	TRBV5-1	TGCGCCAGCAGCTTGGTGTCCGGCGGGAGCTCCTACAATGAGCAGTTCTTC	CASSLVSGGSSYNEQFF
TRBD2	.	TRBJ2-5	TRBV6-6	TGTGCCAGCAGTTACCGGACTAGCAGAGAGACCCAGTACTTC	CASSYRTSRETQYF
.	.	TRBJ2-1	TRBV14	TGTGCCAGCAGCAGTTGGGAGGTGAGCTCCTACAATGAGCAGTTCTTC	CASSSWEVSSYNEQFF
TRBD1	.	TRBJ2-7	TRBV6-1	TGTGCCAGCCGCCGGGGGACAGGGGGCTTCGACGAGCAGTACTTC	CASRRGTGGFDEQYF
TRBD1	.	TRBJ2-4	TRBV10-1	TGCGCCAGCAGTGATGGACAGGGGGCATTCGGCATTCAGTACTTC	CASSDGQGAFGIQYF
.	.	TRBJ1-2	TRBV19	TGTGCCAGTAGTATTGGGGGGATGAACTATGGCTACACCTTC	CASSIGGMNYGYTF
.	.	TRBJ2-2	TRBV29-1	TGCAGCGTTGAGGTGGCCTTCTTGGGCACCGGGGAGCTGTTTTTT	CSVEVAFLGTGELFF
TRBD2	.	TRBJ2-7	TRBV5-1	TGCGCCAGCAGGGCTAGCGGGAGTGTCTACGAGCAGTACTTC	CASRASGSVYEQYF
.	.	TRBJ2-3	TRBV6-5	TGTGCCAGCAGTCAACAGGGGCGGGACACAGATACGCAGTATTTT	CASSQQGRDTDTQYF